Listed below are T cell receptor beta chains from one sample, sequenced in a study of T-cell memory formation after mild COVID-19. TCRdb reprocessed the 5' RACE reads with MiXCR, giving one entry per CDR3 protein. The sample carries around 80,000 distinct CDR3 sequences, over 10% recorded once. Sequencing used PBMCs or a T cell subset sorted from them (not recorded which). The source is a man between 18 and 35 years old who had mild COVID-19 (a few samples of this study predate the infection). Cell type and time point are not known. The CDR3 runs from the conserved cysteine through the conserved F or W. Fields, in order: V gene, D gene, J gene, CDR3 protein. D genes are given only for firm matches.

>TRBV7-9|.|TRBJ2-1
CASSAPWGEQFF
>TRBV7-6|TRBD2|TRBJ2-1
CASSSWSGGSYNEQFF
>TRBV29-1|.|TRBJ1-2
CSVDRLQASYGYTF
>TRBV7-3|.|TRBJ2-7
CASSPGGGGAYEQYF
>TRBV5-4|.|TRBJ2-5
CASSFGGNQETQYF
>TRBV12-3/TRBV12-4|TRBD1|TRBJ2-1
CASSLGDRSYNEQFF
>TRBV7-9|.|TRBJ2-7
CASSPRQDYEQYF
>TRBV4-1|.|TRBJ2-7
CASSQNRDYEQYF
>TRBV20-1|TRBD2|TRBJ2-5
CSARDPLAGIETQYF
>TRBV6-5|.|TRBJ2-5
CASSYQYQETQYF
>TRBV4-1|.|TRBJ1-1
CASSVQQGTEAFF
>TRBV20-1|.|TRBJ1-1
CSVHQPGQTNTEAFF
>TRBV12-3/TRBV12-4|TRBD1|TRBJ1-5
CASSLGTGMNQPQHF
>TRBV5-1|.|TRBJ2-2
CASSPFPNTGELFF
>TRBV29-1|TRBD2|TRBJ2-7
CSVEGLETSGDYEQYF
>TRBV11-2|.|TRBJ2-2
CASSSRVTGELFF
>TRBV9|TRBD2|TRBJ2-1
CASSRSTSGFYNEQFF
>TRBV7-8|.|TRBJ2-7
CASSVLARYEQYF
>TRBV19|.|TRBJ1-1
CASSSIQANDRPEAFF
>TRBV27|TRBD2|TRBJ2-1
CASSGGSGIDNEQFF
>TRBV5-6|.|TRBJ2-7
CASSLGGGHYEQYF
>TRBV6-5|.|TRBJ1-5
CATGSGSPQHF
>TRBV15|.|TRBJ2-1
CATSRDTDSYNERFF
>TRBV3-1|TRBD2|TRBJ2-4
CASSARTSGGGAKNIQYF
>TRBV6-2/TRBV6-3|.|TRBJ1-1
CASSYSDPGGTEAFF
>TRBV4-1|.|TRBJ1-1
CASSQDGALNTEAFF
>TRBV9|.|TRBJ1-2
CASSVGSRQLYGYTF
>TRBV27|TRBD1|TRBJ2-7
CASSPRDRYLGEQYF
>TRBV6-2/TRBV6-3|.|TRBJ2-5
CASSSPGVETQYF
>TRBV30|.|TRBJ2-7
CAWSVSSEGSWEQYF
>TRBV6-4|TRBD2|TRBJ2-3
CASSERAGGPTDTQYF
>TRBV27|.|TRBJ1-5
CASSLYPEYQPQHF
>TRBV7-3|TRBD2|TRBJ2-3
CASSLSAGGFSDTQYF
>TRBV5-1|.|TRBJ2-5
CASSLEGGSQETQYF
>TRBV6-6|.|TRBJ2-1
CASSSGYSRGNEQFF
>TRBV29-1|.|TRBJ2-3
CSVEDPLAKAAGTDTQYF
>TRBV4-3|.|TRBJ2-2
CASSPQGSARAGELFF
>TRBV6-2/TRBV6-3|.|TRBJ2-3
CASARTGADTQYF
>TRBV6-2/TRBV6-3|TRBD1|TRBJ1-2
CASSPPPTGHGTRDLNGYTF
>TRBV11-2|TRBD2|TRBJ2-5
CASSRRLAGQQETQYF
>TRBV9|.|TRBJ1-1
CASSPGGTEKAFF
>TRBV7-2|.|TRBJ2-5
CASRPGVVETQYF
>TRBV7-2|.|TRBJ2-2
CASSPRWQRAGELFF
>TRBV7-3|.|TRBJ2-5
CASSLRGPETQYF
>TRBV5-8|TRBD1|TRBJ2-2
CASSSGDRGAGELFF
>TRBV9|.|TRBJ2-5
CASSPEDRQETQYF
>TRBV21-1|.|TRBJ2-4
CASSRELLAKNIQYF
>TRBV20-1|.|TRBJ1-4
CSAKGEKLFF
>TRBV20-1|.|TRBJ1-1
CSARDLARGGKTEAFF
>TRBV11-2|.|TRBJ2-1
CASSFIPASGDNEQFF